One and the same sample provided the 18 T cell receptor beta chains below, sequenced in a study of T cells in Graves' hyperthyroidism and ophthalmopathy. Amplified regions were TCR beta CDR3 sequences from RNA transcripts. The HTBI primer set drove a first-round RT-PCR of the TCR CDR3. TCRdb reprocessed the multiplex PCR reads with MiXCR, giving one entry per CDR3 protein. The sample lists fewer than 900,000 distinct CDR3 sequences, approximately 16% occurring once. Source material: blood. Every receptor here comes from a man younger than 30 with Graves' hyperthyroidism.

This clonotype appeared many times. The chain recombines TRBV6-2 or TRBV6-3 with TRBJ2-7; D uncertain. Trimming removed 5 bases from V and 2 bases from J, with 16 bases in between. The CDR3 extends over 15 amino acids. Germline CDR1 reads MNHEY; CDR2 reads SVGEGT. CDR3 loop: CASSISGPLPYEQYF. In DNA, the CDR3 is TGTGCCAGCAGTATCTCCGGACCTTTACCCTACGAGCAGTACTTC.

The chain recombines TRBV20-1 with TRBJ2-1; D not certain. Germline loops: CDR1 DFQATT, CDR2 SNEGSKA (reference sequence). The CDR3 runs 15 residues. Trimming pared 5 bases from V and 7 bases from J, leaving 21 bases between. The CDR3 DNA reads TGCAGTGCTCCCGTCCTAGGCCCGGTCGGAAATGAGCAGTTCTTC. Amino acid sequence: CSAPVLGPVGNEQFF.

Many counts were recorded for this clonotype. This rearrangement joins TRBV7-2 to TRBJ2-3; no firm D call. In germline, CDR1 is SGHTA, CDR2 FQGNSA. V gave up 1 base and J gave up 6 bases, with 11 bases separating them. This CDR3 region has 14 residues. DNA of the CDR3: TGTGCCAGCAGCTTAGGAGAGCGAACTGATACGCAGTATTTT. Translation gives CASSLGERTDTQYF.

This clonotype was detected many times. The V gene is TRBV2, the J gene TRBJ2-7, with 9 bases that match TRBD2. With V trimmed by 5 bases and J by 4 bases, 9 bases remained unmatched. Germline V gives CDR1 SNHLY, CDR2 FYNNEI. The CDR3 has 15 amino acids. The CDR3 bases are TGTGCCAGCAGTCTACGCGCTAGCGGGATGTACGAGCAGTACTTC. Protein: CASSLRASGMYEQYF.

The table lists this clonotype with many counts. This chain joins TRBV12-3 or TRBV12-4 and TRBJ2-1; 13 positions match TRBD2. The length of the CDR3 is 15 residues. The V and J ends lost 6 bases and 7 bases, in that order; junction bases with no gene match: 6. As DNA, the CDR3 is TGTGCCAGCAGCTTGACTAGCGGGAGGTATAATGAGCAGTTCTTC. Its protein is CASSLTSGRYNEQFF.

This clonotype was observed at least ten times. CDR3 nucleotide sequence: TGTGCCAGCATACCGGGACTAGCGGGAGGAGAGAACACCGGGGAGCTGTTTTTT. Protein sequence: CASIPGLAGGENTGELFF. V gene TRBV28 combines with J gene TRBJ2-2, with 15 bases lining up with TRBD2. The CDR3 totals 18 residues. Unmatched junction bases numbered 7, after V lost 7 bases and J lost 1 base. Germline V gene sequence: CDR1 MDHEN, CDR2 SYDVKM.

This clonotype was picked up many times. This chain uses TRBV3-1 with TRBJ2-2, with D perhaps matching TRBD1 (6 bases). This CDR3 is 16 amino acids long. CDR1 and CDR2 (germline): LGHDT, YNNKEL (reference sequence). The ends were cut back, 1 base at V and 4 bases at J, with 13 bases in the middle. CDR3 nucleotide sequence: TGTGCCAGCAGCCAAGTAGCAGGGGCCGCCACCGGGGAGCTGTTTTTT. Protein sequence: CASSQVAGAATGELFF.

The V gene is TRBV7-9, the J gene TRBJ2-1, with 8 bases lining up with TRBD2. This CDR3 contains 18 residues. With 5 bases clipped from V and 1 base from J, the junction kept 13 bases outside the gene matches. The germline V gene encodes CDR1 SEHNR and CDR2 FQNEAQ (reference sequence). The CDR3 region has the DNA TGTGCCAGCAGCGGCCGAGTAGCGGGAAGGCCTTCCTACAATGAGCAGTTCTTC. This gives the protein CASSGRVAGRPSYNEQFF.

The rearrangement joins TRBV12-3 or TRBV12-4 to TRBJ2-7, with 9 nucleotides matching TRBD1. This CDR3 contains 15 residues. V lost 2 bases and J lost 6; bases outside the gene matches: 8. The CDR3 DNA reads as TGTGCCAGCAGTTTACAAGGACAGGGGATAAGCGAGCAGTACTTC. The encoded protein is CASSLQGQGISEQYF.

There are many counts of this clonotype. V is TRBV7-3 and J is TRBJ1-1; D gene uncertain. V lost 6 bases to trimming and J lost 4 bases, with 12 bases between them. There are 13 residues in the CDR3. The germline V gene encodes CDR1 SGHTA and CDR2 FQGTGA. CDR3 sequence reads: CASSSASSTEAFF. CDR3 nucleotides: TGTGCCAGCAGTTCTGCTTCTTCCACTGAAGCTTTCTTT.

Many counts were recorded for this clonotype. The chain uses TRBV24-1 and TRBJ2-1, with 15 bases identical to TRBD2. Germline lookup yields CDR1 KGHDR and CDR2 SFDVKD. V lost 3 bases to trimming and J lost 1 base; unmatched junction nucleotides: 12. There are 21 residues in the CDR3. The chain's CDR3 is CATSDRVGLAGGYSSYNEQFF. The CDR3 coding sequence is TGTGCCACCAGTGATAGGGTCGGACTAGCGGGAGGGTATAGTTCCTACAATGAGCAGTTCTTC.

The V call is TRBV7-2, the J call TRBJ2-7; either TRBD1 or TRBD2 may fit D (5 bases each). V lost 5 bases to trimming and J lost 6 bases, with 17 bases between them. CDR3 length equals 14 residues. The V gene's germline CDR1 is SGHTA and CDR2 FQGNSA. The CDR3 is CASSARPGPSEQYF. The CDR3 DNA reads TGTGCCAGCAGCGCCCGCCCGGGACCCTCCGAGCAGTACTTC.

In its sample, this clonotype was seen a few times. The CDR3 region has the DNA TGCAGCGTTGAATCACTAGCGGGAGTTATCAATGAGCAGTTCTTC. Translating it yields CSVESLAGVINEQFF. V is TRBV29-1 and J is TRBJ2-1, with 11 bases matching TRBD2. V was pared by 2 bases and J by 6 bases, with 6 bases of the junction left unmatched. The CDR3 contains 15 residues. Germline V gives CDR1 SQVTM, CDR2 ANQGSEA.

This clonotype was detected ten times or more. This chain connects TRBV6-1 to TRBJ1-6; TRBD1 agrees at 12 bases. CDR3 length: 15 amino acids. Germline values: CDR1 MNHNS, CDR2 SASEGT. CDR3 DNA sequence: TGTGCTACCGGCTGGGGGACAGGGGGCAAATCACCCCTCCACTTT. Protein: CATGWGTGGKSPLHF.

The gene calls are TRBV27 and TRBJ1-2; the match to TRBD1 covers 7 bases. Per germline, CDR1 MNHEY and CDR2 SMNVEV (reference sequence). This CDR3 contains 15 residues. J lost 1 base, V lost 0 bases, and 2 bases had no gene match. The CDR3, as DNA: TGTGCCAGCAGTTTATCGTACAGGGGTAACTATGGCTACACCTTC. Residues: CASSLSYRGNYGYTF.

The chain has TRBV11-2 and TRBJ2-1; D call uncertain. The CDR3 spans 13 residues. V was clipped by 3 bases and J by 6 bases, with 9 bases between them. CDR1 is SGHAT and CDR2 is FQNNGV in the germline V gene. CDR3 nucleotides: TGTGCCAGCAGCTTCCCGGGTTTCAATGAGCAGTTCTTC. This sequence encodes CASSFPGFNEQFF. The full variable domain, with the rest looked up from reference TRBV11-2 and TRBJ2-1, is EAGVAQSPRYKIIEKRQSVAFWCNPISGHATLYWYQQILGQGPKLLIQFQNNGVVDDSQLPKDRFSAERLKGVDSTLKIQPAKLEDSAVYLCASSFPGFNEQFFGPGTRLTVL.

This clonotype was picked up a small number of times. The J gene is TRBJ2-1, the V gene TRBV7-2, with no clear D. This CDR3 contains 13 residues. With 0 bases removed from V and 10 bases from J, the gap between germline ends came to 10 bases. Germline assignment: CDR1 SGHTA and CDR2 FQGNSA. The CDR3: CASSLAPGNEQFF. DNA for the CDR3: TGTGCCAGCAGCTTAGCTCCCGGTAACGAGCAGTTCTTC. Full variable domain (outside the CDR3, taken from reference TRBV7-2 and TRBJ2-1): GAGVSQSPSNKVTEKGKDVELRCDPISGHTALYWYRQSLGQGLEFLIYFQGNSAPDKSGLPSDRFSAERTGGSVSTLTIQRTQQEDSAVYLCASSLAPGNEQFFGPGTRLTVL.

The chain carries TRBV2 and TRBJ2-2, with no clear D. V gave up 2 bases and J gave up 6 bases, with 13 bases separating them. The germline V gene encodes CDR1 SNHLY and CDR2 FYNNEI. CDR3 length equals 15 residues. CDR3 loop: CASSEKLPVAGELFF. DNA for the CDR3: TGTGCCAGCAGTGAAAAACTCCCAGTGGCCGGGGAGCTGTTTTTT.